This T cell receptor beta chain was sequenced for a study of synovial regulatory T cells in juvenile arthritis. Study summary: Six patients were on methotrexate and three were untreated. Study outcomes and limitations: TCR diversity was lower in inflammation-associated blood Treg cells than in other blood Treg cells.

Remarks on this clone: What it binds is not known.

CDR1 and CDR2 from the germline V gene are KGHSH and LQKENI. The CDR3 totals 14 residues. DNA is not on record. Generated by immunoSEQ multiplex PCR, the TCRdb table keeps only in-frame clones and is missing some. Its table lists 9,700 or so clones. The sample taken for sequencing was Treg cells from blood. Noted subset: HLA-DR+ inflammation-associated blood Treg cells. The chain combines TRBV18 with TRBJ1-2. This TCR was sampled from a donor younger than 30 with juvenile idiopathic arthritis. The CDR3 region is CASSPPGTGYGYTF. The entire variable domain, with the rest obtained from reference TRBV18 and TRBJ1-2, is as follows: NAGVMQNPRHLVRRRGQEARLRCSPMKGHSHVYWYRQLPEEGLKFMVYLQKENIIDESGMPKERFSAEFPKEGPSILRIQQVVRGDSAAYFCASSPPGTGYGYTFGSGTRLTVV.